This T cell receptor (beta chain) emerged from a study of molecular identifiers for immune sequencing clone quantification. Study as a whole: Replicate RNA from around 20,000 or 100,000 naive CD8 T cells formed five aliquots; four were sequenced.

Trimming removed 5 bases at V and 4 bases at J, with 20 bases between. The CDR3 loop spans 16 amino acids. Looked up from germline, CDR1 is MDHEN and CDR2 is SYDVKM. This clonotype occurred many times. In preparing bulk TCR libraries, previously described methods and listed TCR primers were used. TCRdb independently ran MiXCR on the PCR reads; one entry per CDR3 protein. The profile shows 600,000 to 650,000 distinct CDR3 sequences, approximately 20% of them singletons. Sequencing libraries of naive CD8 cells derived from around 20,000 to 1,000,000 sorted cells with 10%, 30% or 50% RNA. The authors gated naive CD8 T cells as CD8+CD4-CCR7+CD45RA+ for sorting.

The genes are TRBV28 and TRBJ1-1, with D tentatively TRBD1 (6 bases). The TCR originated in a human donor in good health. Some libraries in this study had Jurkat cell RNA spiked in. Sequenced: naive CD8+ T cells from blood, with Jurkat cell RNA spiked in. Subset described: FACS-sorted CD8+CD4-CCR7+CD45RA+ naive T cells. The CDR3 spells CASSPYLQGHSTEAFF. The CDR3 coding sequence is TGTGCCAGCAGTCCATACTTACAGGGCCACTCCACTGAAGCTTTCTTT.